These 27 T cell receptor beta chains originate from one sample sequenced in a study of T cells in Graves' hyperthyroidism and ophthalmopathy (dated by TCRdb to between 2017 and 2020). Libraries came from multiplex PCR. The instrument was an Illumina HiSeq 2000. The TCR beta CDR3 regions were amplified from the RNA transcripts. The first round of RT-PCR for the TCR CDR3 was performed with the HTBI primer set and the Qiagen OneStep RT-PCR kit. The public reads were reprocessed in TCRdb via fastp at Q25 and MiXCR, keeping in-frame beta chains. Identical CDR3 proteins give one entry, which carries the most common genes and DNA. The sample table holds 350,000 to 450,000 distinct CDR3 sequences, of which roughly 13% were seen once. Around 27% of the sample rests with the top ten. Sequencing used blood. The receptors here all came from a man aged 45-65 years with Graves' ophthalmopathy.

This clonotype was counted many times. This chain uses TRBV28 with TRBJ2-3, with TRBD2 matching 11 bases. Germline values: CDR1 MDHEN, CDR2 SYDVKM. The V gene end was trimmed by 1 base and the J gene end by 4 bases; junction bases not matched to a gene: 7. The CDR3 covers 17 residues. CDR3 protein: CASSLYLAGGRPDTQYF. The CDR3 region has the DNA TGTGCCAGCAGTTTATATCTAGCGGGAGGTCGACCAGATACGCAGTATTTT.

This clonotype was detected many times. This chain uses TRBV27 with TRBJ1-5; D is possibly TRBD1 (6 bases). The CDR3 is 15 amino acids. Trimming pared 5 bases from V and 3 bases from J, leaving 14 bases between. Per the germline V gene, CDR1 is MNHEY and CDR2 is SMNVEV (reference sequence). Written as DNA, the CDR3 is TGTGCCAGCAGTCCACTCGGGACATTCAATCAGCCCCAGCATTTT. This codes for CASSPLGTFNQPQHF.

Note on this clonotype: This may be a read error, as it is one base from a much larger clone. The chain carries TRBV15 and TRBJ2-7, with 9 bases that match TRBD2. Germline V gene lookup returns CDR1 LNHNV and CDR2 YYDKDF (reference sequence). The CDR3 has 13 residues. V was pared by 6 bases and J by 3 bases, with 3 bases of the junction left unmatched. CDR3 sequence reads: CATRLAGDYEQYF. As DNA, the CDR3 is TGTGCCACCAGACTAGCGGGTGACTACGAGCAGTACTTC.

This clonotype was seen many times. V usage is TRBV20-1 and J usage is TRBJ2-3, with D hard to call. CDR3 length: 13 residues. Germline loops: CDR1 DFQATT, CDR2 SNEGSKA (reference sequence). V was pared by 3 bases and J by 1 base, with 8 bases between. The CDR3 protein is CSASRFGTDTQYF. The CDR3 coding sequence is TGCAGTGCTAGTCGTTTTGGCACAGATACGCAGTATTTT.

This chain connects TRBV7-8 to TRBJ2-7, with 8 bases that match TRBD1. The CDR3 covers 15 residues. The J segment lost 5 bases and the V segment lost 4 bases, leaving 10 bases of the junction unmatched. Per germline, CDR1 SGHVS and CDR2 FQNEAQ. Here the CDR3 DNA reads TGTGCCAGCAGCTCGCAGGGGGCGACCGCCGACGAGCAGTACTTC. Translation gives CASSSQGATADEQYF.

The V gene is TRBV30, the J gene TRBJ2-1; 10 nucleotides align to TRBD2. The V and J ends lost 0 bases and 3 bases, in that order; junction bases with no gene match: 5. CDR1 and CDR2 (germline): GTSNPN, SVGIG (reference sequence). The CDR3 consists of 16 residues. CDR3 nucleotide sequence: TGTGCCTGGAGTGTCATAGCGGGAGGAAACTACAATGAGCAGTTCTTC. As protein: CAWSVIAGGNYNEQFF.

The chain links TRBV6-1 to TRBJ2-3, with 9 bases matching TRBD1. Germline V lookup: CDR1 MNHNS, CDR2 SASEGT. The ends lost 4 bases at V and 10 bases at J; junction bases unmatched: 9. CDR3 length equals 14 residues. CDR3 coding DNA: TGTGCCAGCAGTGCCGGGACAGGGACGCACCCGCAGTATTTT. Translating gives CASSAGTGTHPQYF.

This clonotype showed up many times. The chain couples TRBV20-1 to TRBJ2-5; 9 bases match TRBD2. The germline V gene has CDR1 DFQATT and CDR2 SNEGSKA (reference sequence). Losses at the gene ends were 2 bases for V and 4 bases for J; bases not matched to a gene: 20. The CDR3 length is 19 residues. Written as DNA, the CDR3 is TGCAGTGCTAGAAACCTAGGTGGTTATAGCGGGAGAGAGGGAGAGACCCAGTACTTC. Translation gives CSARNLGGYSGREGETQYF.

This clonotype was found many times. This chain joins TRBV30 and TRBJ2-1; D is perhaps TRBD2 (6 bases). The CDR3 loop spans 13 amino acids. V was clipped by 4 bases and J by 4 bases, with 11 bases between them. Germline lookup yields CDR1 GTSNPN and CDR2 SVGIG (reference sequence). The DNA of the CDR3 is TGTGCCTGGACAAATAGCGGTTACAATGAGCAGTTCTTC. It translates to CAWTNSGYNEQFF.

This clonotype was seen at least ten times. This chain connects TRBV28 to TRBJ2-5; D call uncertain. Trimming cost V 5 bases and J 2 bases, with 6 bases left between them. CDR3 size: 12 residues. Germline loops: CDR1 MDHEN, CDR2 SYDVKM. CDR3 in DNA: TGTGCCAGCAGTCTCTATCAAGAGACCCAGTACTTC. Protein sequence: CASSLYQETQYF.

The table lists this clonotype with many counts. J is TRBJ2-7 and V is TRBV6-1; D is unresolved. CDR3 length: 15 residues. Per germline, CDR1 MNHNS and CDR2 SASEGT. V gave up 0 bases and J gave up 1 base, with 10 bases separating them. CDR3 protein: CASSEAGGSSYEQYF. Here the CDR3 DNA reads TGTGCCAGCAGTGAAGCAGGCGGTTCATCCTACGAGCAGTACTTC.

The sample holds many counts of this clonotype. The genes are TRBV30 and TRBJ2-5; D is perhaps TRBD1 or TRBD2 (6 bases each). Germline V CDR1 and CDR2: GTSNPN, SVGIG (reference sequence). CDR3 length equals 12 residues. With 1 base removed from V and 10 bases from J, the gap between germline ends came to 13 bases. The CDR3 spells CAWSGSGAHQYF. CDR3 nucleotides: TGTGCCTGGAGTGGGTCGGGGGCGCACCAGTACTTC. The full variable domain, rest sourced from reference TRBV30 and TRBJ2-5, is SQTIHQWPATLVQPVGSPLSLECTVEGTSNPNLYWYRQAAGRGLQLLFYSVGIGQISSEVPQNLSASRPQDRQFILSSKKLLLSDSGFYLCAWSGSGAHQYFGPGTRLLVL.

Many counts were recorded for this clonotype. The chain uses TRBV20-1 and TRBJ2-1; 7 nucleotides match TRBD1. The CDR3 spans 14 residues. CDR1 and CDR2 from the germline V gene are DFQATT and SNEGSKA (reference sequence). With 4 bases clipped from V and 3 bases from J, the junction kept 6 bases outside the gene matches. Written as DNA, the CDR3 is TGCAGTGCTATCTCTCAGGGGGACTACAATGAGCAGTTCTTC. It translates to CSAISQGDYNEQFF.

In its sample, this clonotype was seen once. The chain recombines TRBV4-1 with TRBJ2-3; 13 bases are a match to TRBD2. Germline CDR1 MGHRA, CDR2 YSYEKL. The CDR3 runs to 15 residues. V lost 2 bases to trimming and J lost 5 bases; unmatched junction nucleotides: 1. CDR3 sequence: CASSQRTSGRDTQYF. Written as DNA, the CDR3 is TGCGCCAGCAGCCAAAGGACTAGCGGGAGAGATACGCAGTATTTT.

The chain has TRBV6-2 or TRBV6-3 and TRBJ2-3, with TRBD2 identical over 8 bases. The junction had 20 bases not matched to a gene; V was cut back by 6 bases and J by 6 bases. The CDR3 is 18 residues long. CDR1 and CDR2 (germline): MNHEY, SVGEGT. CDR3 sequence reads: CASSRTPPGREEGDTQYF. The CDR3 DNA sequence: TGTGCCAGCAGCCGAACCCCTCCGGGGCGGGAGGAAGGGGATACGCAGTATTTT.

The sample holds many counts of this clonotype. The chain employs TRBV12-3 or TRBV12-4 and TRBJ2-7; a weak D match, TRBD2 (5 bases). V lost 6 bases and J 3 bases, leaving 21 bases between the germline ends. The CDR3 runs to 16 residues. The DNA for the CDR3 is TGTGCCAGCAGCCCCGGGGAAGCGCCCAATATCTACGAGCAGTACTTC. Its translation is CASSPGEAPNIYEQYF.

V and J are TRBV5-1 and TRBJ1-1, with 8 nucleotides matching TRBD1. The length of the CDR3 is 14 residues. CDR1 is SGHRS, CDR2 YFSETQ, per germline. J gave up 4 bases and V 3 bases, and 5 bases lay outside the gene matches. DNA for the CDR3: TGCGCCAGCAGCTCGACACAGGGGGGCACTGAAGCTTTCTTT. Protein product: CASSSTQGGTEAFF.

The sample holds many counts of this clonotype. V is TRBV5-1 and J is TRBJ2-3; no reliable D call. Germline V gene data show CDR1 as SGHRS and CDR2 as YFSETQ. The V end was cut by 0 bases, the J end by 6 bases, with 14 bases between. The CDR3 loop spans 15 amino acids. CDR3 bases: TGCGCCAGCAGCTTGGGACACCTCGAGGTTGATACGCAGTATTTT. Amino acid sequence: CASSLGHLEVDTQYF.

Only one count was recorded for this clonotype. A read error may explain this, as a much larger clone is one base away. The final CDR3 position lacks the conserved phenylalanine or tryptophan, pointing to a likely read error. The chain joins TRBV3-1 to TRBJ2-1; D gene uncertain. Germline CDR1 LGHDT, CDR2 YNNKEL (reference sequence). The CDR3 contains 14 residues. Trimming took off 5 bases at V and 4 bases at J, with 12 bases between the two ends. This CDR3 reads CASSAMLGYNEQFL. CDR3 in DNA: TGTGCCAGCAGCGCCATGCTAGGTTACAATGAGCAGTTCCTC.

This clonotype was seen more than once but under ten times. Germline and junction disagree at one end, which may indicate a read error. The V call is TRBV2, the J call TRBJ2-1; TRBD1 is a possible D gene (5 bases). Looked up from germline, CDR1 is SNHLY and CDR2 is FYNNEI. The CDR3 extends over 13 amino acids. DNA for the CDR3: TGTGCCAGCGGAAGACAGACTGACAATGAGCAGCTCTTC. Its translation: CASGRQTDNEQLF. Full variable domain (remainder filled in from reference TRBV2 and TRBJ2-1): EPEVTQTPSHQVTQMGQEVILRCVPISNHLYFYWYRQILGQKVEFLVSFYNNEISEKSEIFDDQFSVERPDGSNFTLKIRSTKLEDSAMYFCASGRQTDNEQLFGPGTRLTVL.

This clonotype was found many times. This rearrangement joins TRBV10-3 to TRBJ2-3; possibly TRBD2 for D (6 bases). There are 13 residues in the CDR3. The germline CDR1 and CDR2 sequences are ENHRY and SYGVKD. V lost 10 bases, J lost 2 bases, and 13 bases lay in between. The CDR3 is CATLEGYTDTQYF. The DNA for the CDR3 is TGTGCCACCCTGGAGGGCTACACAGATACGCAGTATTTT.

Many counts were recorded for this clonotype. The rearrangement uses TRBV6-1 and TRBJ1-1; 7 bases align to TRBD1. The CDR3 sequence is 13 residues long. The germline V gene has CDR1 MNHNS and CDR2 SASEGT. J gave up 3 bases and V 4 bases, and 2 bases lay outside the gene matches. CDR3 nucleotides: TGTGCCAGCAGTGGGCAGGGGGACACTGAAGCTTTCTTT. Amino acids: CASSGQGDTEAFF.

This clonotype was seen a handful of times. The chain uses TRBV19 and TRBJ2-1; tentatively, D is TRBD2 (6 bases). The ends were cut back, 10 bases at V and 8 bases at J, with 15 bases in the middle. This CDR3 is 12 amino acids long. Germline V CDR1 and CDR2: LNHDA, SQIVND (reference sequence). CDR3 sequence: CATNLGGHEQFF. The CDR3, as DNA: TGTGCCACTAACCTCGGAGGGCATGAGCAGTTCTTC.

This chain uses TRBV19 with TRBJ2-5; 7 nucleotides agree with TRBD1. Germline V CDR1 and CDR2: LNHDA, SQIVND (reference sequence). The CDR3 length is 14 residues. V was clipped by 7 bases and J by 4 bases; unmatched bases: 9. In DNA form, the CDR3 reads TGTGCCAGTACTCGACAGGGAAGGCCAGAGACCCAGTACTTC. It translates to CASTRQGRPETQYF.

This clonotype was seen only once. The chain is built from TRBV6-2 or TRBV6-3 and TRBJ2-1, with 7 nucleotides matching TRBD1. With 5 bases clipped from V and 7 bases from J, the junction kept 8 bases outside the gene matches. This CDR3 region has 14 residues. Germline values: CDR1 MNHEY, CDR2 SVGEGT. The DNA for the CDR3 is TGTGCCAGCAGTACGGTGACAGGGACGAATGAGCAGTTCTTC. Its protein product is CASSTVTGTNEQFF.

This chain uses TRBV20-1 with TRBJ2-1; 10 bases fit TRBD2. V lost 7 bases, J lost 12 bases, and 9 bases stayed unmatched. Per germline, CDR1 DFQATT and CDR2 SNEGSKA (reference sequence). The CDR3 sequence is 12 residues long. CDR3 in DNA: TGCAGTGTAGCGGGAGGAGGCGGGGGGCAGTTCTTC. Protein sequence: CSVAGGGGGQFF.

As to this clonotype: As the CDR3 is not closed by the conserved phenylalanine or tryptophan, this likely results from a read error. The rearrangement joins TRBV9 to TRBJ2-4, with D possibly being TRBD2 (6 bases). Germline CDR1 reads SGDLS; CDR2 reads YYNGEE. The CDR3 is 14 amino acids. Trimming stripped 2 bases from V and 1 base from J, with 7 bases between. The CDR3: CASSVGGAKNIQYS. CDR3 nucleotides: TGTGCCAGCAGCGTGGGGGGTGCCAAAAACATTCAGTACTCC.